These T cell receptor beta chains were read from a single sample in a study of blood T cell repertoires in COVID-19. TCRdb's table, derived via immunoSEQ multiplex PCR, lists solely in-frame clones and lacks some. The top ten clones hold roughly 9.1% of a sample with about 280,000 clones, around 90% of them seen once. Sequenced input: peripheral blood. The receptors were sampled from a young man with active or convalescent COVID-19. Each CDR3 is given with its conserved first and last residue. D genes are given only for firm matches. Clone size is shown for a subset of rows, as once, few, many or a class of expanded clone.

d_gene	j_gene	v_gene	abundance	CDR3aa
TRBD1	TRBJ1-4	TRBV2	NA	CASSPDGTGAGEKLFF
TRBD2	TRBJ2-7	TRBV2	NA	CASSVYGGSYEQYF
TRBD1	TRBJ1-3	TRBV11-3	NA	CASSSGQGGDTIYF
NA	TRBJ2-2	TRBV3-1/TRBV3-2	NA	CASSQRDFPGTGELFF
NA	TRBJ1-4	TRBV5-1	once	CASSLGGEKLFF
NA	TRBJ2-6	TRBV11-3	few	CASNILRNPLSGANVLTF
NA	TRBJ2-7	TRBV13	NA	CASSLVTAEQYF
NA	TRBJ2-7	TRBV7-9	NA	CASSLAGAPGEQYF
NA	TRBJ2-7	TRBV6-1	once	CASSEVLAGTYEQYF
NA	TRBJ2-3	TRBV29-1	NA	CSVVLGVGPDTQYF
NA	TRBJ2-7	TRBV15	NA	CATSRAGEPGEQYF
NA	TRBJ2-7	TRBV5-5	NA	CASSSLRGPYEQYF
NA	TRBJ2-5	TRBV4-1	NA	CASSLGGGLETQYF
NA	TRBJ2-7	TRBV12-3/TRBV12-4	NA	CASSLSRSHEQYF
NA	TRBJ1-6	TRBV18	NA	CASSPIHGDKPLHF
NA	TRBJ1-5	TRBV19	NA	CASSPEPPGIGNQPQHF
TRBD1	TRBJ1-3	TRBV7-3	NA	CASSLNAPGQGGGNTIYF
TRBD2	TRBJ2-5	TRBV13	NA	CASSMGLHQETQYF
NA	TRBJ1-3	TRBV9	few	CASSVGDTGNTIYF
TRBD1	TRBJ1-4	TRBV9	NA	CASSVEGGSNEKLFF
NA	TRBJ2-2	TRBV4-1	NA	CASSQEMAAGTGELFF
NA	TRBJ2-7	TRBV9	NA	CASSAQGGVAYEQYF
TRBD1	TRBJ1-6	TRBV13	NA	CASSLRRDRGPPLHF
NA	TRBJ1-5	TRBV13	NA	CASSLGRRTNQPQHF
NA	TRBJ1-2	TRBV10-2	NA	CASGQEGDGYTF